Presented here are 3 T cell receptor beta chains from one specimen sequenced in a study. Tregs were sorted as CD4+CD25+CD127-/low cells. MiXCR was run by TCRdb on the 5' RACE reads, yielding one entry per CDR3 protein. The data show some 44,000 distinct CDR3 sequences, with roughly 21% seen just once and roughly 3.7% held by the top ten. Sequencing was carried out using Tregs sorted from blood. The receptors here all came from a female donor with breast cancer.

This clonotype came up many times. The rearrangement uses TRBV29-1 and TRBJ1-3; no firm D call. This CDR3 is built from 13 residues. Germline V lookup: CDR1 SQVTM, CDR2 ANQGSEA. The germline V and J ends were trimmed by 4 bases and 4 bases, with 11 bases remaining between them. CDR3 residues: CSVALGFGNTIYF. The CDR3 nucleotides read TGCAGCGTTGCTCTGGGTTTCGGAAACACCATATATTTT.

In this sample, this clonotype turned up many times. The rearrangement links TRBV5-1 to TRBJ1-5, with unresolved D. From germline, CDR1 is SGHRS and CDR2 YFSETQ. The V end was cut by 0 bases, the J end by 11 bases, with 12 bases between. This CDR3 has 13 amino acids. CDR3 loop: CASSLGSGDAQHF. CDR3 DNA: TGCGCCAGCAGCTTGGGATCGGGTGACGCCCAGCATTTT.

The chain employs TRBV10-3 and TRBJ2-3; 10 nucleotides match TRBD2. Germline lookup yields CDR1 ENHRY and CDR2 SYGVKD. The trim removed 3 bases at V and 6 bases at J, leaving 6 bases unmatched. The CDR3 spans 15 residues. The CDR3 region has the DNA TGTGCCATCAGTGAAGGTCTAGCGGGAGCCGATACGCAGTATTTT. Translating gives CAISEGLAGADTQYF.